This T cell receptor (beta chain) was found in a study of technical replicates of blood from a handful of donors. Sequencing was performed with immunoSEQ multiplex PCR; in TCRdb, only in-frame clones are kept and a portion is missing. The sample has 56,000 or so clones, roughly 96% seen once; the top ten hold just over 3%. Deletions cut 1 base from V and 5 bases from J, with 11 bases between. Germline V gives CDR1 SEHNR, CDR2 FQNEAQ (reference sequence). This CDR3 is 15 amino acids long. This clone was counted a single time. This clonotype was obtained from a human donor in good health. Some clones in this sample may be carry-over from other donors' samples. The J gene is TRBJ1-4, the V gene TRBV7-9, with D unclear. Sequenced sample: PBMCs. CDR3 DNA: TGTGCCAGCAGCTTAGTTTATTCGGGGAATGAAAAACTGTTTTTT. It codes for CASSLVYSGNEKLFF.